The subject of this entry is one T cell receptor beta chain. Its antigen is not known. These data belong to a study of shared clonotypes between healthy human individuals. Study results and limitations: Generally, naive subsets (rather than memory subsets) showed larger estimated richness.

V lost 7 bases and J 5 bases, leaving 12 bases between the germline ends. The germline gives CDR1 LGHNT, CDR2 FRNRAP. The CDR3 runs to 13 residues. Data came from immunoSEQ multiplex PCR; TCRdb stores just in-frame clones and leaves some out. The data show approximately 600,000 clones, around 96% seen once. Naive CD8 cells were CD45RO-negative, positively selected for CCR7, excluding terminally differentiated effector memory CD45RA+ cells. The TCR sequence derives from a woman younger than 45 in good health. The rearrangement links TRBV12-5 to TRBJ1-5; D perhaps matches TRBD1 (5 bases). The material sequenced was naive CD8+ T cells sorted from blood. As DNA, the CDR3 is TGTGCTAGTGCCCAGGGTGATCATCAGCCCCAGCATTTT. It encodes CASAQGDHQPQHF.